These 3 T cell receptor beta chains originate from one sample sequenced in a study of CD8 T cells in ankylosing spondylitis. No cognate antigen is known for these TCRs. From the 5' RACE reads, TCRdb called clonotypes with MiXCR, one entry per CDR3 protein. This repertoire shows about 800,000 distinct CDR3 sequences, 12% found once; its top ten account for 0.45% to 0.6%. Study-wide points: A motif in TCR beta, a set of several highly homologous variants, appeared characteristic of ankylosing spondylitis blood.

Sequencing was done on a sample of blood, either unsorted or a sorted T cell fraction (not recorded which). The receptors were sampled from a male donor with ankylosing spondylitis.

The V and J genes are TRBV11-3 and TRBJ2-7; 7 bases line up with TRBD1. V lost 5 bases and J lost 7; bases outside the gene matches: 11. Germline CDR1 reads SGHNT; CDR2 reads YENEEA. The CDR3 is 14 amino acids. The CDR3 loop reads CASSARQGTREQYF. The CDR3 DNA is TGTGCCAGCAGCGCTCGACAGGGAACAAGAGAGCAGTACTTC.

The chain joins TRBV4-2 to TRBJ2-1; D is unresolved. The CDR3 totals 14 residues. Looked up from germline, CDR1 is LGHNA and CDR2 is YNFKEQ. V was pared by 4 bases and J by 10 bases, with 17 bases between. Here the CDR3 DNA reads TGTGCCAGCAGCCTCCCTGGAAGTGTGCGAGAGCAGTTCTTC. Translating it yields CASSLPGSVREQFF.

This clonotype was seen only a few times. The chain joins TRBV25-1 to TRBJ2-1; perhaps TRBD1 as D (7 bases). This CDR3 comprises 20 residues. V was clipped by 0 bases and J by 4 bases, with 25 bases between them. Germline V gene lookup returns CDR1 MGHDK and CDR2 SYGVNS. The CDR3 DNA reads as TGTGCCAGCAGTGAATATCAGGGCAGGGGGACGGGAGAGTGGTACAATGAGCAGTTCTTC. Its protein product is CASSEYQGRGTGEWYNEQFF.